This T cell receptor beta chain originates from a study of Tregs in tolerant kidney transplant recipients. Recipients received nonmyeloablative bone marrow transplants from related graft donors, with transient mixed chimerism. CD4+CD25+CD127- Tregs, CD4+CD25- non-Tregs, CD4 and CD8 cells were sorted. Libraries were prepared by immunoSEQ multiplex PCR; TCRdb keeps only in-frame clonotypes and omits some of them. The sample yields around 64,000 clones, around 87% seen once. Study-wide points: This study did not directly address biological reproducibility. Expanding Tregs on activated donor B cells appeared to best identify donor-specific TCRbeta clones. For some patients, primers changed over time, blocking nucleotide-level comparison.

In the case of this clone: Its antigen is unknown.

The sequence was collected from a human patient who received a combined kidney and bone marrow transplant. Some T cells may trace back to the graft donor. The material sequenced was CD4+ T cells from blood (PBMCs), taken 6 months after the transplant.

The CDR3 nucleotides read TGTGCCAGCTCCCACGGGAAAGGGGGCATCTATGGCTACACCTTC. Residues: CASSHGKGGIYGYTF. The V call is TRBV18, the J call TRBJ1-2, with 7 nucleotides matching TRBD1. The CDR3 extends over 15 amino acids. With V trimmed by 6 bases and J by 4 bases, 11 bases remained unmatched. The germline V gene has CDR1 KGHSH and CDR2 LQKENI.